One TCR beta chain is described in this entry. What it recognizes is unknown. This record belongs to a study of cytomegalovirus exposure and HLA in healthy donors. V was pared by 0 bases and J by 5 bases, with 2 bases of the junction left unmatched. Germline lookup yields CDR1 MGHRA and CDR2 YSYEKL. The CDR3 has 16 residues. It was with 60 Vbeta and 13 Jbeta primers that the PCR ran. Measured with immunoSEQ multiplex PCR; TCRdb has only the in-frame clones, and not every one. The table shows around 200,000 clones, with roughly 80% occurring only once. The study's findings and limits: In a later analysis, V- and J-gene trimming of beta chains associated with a DCLRE1C missense variant, replicated independently. In a later analysis, donors in an Asian-associated ancestry cluster reportedly had fewer N-insertions in productive TCRs than the cohort mean.

This receptor was taken from a woman in her thirties in good health and CMV-seropositive. The sequenced material came from PBMCs. The V gene is TRBV4-1, the J gene TRBJ2-5, with TRBD2 matching over 14 bases. The CDR3, as DNA: TGCGCCAGCAGCCAAGAGGGACTAGCGGGAGATGAGACCCAGTACTTC. As protein: CASSQEGLAGDETQYF.